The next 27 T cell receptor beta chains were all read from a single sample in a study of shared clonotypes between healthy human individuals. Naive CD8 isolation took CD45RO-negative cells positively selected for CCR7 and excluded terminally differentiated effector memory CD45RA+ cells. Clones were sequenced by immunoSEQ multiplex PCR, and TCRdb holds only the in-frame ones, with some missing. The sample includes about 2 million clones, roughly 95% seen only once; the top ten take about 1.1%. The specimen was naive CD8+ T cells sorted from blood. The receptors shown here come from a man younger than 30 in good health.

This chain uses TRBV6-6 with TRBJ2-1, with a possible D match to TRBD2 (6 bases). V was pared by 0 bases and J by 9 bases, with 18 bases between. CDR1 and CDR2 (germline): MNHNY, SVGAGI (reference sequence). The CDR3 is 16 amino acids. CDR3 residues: CASSYSVGTSFSEQFF. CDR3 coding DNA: TGTGCCAGCAGTTACTCTGTCGGGACTTCCTTTTCTGAGCAGTTCTTC.

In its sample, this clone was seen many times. The CDR3 reads CASSFKGDTQYF. As DNA, the CDR3 is TGTGCCAGCAGCTTTAAGGGGGATACGCAGTATTTT. The rearrangement joins TRBV7-9 to TRBJ2-3; maybe TRBD1 (5 bases). With 3 bases removed from V and 6 bases from J, the gap between germline ends came to 7 bases. The CDR3 contains 12 residues. Germline V CDR1 and CDR2: SEHNR, FQNEAQ (reference sequence).

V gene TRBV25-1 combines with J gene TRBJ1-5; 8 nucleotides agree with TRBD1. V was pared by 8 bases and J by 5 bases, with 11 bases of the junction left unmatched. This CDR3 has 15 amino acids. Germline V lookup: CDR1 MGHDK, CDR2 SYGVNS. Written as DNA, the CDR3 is TGTGCCAGCGGAGGGACAGGAGAGACCGATCAGCCCCAGCATTTT. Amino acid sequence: CASGGTGETDQPQHF. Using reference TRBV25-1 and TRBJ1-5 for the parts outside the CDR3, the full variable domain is EADIYQTPRYLVIGTGKKITLECSQTMGHDKMYWYQQDPGMELHLIHYSYGVNSTEKGDLSSESTVSRIRTEHFPLTLESARPSHTSQYLCASGGTGETDQPQHFGDGTRLSIL.

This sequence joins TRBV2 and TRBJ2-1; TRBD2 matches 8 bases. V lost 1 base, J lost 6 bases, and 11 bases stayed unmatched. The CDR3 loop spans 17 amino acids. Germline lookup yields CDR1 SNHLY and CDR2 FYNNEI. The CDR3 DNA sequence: TGTGCCAGCAGTGAAGATGGGTTGCGGGAGGACCTCAATGAGCAGTTCTTC. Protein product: CASSEDGLREDLNEQFF.

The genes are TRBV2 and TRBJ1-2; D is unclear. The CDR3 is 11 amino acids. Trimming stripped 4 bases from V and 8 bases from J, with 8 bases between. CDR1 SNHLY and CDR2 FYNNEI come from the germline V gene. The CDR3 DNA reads TGTGCCAGCAGTGTTGGAGGGGGCTACACCTTC. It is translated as CASSVGGGYTF.

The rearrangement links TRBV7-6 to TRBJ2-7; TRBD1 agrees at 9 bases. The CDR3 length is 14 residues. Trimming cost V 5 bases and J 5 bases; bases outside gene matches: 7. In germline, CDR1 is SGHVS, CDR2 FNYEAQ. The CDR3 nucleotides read TGTGCCAGCAGCCCCCGGACAGGGGACCACGAGCAGTACTTC. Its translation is CASSPRTGDHEQYF. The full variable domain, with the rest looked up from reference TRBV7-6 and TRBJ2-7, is GAGVSQSPRYKVTKRGQDVALRCDPISGHVSLYWYRQALGQGPEFLTYFNYEAQQDKSGLPNDRFSAERPEGSISTLTIQRTEQRDSAMYRCASSPRTGDHEQYFGPGTRLTVT.

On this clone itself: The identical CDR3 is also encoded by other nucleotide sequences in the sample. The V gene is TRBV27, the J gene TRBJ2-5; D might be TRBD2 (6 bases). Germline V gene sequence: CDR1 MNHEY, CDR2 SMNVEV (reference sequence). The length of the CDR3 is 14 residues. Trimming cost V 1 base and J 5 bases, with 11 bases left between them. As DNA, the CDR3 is TGTGCCAGCAGTTTATTGGGAGGTGCGGAGACCCAGTACTTC. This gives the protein CASSLLGGAETQYF.

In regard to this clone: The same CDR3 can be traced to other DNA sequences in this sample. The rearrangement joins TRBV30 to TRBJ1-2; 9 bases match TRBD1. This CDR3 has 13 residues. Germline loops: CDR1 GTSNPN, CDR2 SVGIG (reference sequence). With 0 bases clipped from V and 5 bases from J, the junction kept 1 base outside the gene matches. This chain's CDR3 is CAWSVGTGYGYTF. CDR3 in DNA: TGTGCCTGGAGTGTGGGGACAGGGTATGGCTACACCTTC.

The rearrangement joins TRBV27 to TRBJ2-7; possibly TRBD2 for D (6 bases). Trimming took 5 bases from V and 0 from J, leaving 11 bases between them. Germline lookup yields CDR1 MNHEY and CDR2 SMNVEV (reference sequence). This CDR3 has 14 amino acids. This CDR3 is CASSQGGVSYEQYF. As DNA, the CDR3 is TGTGCCAGCAGTCAGGGAGGTGTCTCCTACGAGCAGTACTTC.

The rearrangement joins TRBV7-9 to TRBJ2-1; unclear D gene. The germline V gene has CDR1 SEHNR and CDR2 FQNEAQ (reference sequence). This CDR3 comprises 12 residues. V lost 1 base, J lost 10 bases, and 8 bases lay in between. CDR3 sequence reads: CASSLERSEQFF. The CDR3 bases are TGTGCCAGCAGCTTAGAGCGCTCAGAGCAGTTCTTC.

CDR3 DNA sequence: TGCGCCAGCAGCTTCCCGGAGCGGGGGGAGGATGGCTACACCTTC. Translating gives CASSFPERGEDGYTF. V is TRBV5-1 and J is TRBJ1-2; TRBD1 is a possible D gene (5 bases). The CDR3 is made up of 15 amino acids. In germline, CDR1 is SGHRS, CDR2 YFSETQ. V was pared by 2 bases and J by 6 bases, with 17 bases between.

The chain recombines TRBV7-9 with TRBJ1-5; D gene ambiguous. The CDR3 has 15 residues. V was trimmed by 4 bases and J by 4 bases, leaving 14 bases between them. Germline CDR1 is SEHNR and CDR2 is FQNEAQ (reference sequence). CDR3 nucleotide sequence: TGTGCCAGCAGCTCGGCAGGAGTACGTAATCAGCCCCAGCATTTT. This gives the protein CASSSAGVRNQPQHF.

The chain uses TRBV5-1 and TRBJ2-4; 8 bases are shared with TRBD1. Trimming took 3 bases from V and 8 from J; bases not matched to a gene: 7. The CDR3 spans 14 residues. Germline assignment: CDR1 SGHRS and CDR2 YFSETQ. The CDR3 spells CASSSETGVDIQYF. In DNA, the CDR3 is TGCGCCAGCAGCTCGGAGACAGGGGTGGACATTCAGTACTTC.

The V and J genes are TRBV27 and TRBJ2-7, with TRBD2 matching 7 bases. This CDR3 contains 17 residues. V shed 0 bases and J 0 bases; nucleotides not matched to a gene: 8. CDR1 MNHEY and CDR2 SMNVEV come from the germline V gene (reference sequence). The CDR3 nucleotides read TGTGCCAGCAGTTTATCGTATGGTAGCGGGCACTCCTACGAGCAGTACTTC. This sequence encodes CASSLSYGSGHSYEQYF.

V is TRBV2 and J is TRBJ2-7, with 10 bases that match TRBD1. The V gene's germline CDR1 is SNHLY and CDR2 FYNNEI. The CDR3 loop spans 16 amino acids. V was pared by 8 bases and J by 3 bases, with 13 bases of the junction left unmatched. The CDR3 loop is CASEGTGVGSLYEQYF. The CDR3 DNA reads TGTGCCAGCGAGGGGACAGGGGTCGGGTCACTCTACGAGCAGTACTTC.

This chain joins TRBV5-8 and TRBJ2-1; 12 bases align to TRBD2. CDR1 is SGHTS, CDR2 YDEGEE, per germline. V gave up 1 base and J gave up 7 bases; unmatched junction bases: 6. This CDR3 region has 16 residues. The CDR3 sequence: CASSLRLAGASNEQFF. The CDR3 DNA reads TGTGCCAGCAGCTTGAGACTAGCGGGAGCGTCAAATGAGCAGTTCTTC.

CDR3 region: CASSPYWTGDNEQYF. The CDR3 DNA is TGCGCCAGCAGCCCGTACTGGACAGGGGACAACGAGCAGTACTTC. V is TRBV4-1 and J is TRBJ2-7; 9 bases align to TRBD1. Germline V gives CDR1 MGHRA, CDR2 YSYEKL. The V segment lost 4 bases and the J segment 5 bases; nucleotides outside the gene matches: 9. This CDR3 is 15 amino acids long.

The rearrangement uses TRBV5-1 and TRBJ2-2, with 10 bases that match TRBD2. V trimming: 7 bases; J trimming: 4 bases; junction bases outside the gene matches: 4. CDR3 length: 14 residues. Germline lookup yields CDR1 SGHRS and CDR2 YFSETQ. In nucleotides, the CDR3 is TGCGCCAGCGACAGACTAGCGGGCACCGGGGAGCTGTTTTTT. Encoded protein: CASDRLAGTGELFF.

For the CDR3, the DNA is TGTGCCAGCAGCTCATATTCGTTAGCTAACTATGGCTACACCTTC. This codes for CASSSYSLANYGYTF. The chain couples TRBV5-5 to TRBJ1-2; D is unclear. Germline V gives CDR1 SGHKS, CDR2 YYEKEE (reference sequence). The CDR3 consists of 15 residues. V was cut by 3 bases and J by 0 bases, with 12 bases left in between.

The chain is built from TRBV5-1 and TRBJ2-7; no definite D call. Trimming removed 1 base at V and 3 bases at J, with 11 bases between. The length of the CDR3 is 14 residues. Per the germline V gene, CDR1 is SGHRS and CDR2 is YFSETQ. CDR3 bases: TGCGCCAGCAGCTTGAATACAGAGTTCTACGAGCAGTACTTC. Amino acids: CASSLNTEFYEQYF.

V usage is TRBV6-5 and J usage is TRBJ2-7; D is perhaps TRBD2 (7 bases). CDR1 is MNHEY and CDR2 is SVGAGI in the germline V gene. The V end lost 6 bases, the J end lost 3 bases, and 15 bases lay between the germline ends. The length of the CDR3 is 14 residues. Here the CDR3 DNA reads TGTGCCAGCAGGCCGGTGGGGGGGCTCTACGAGCAGTACTTC. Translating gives CASRPVGGLYEQYF.

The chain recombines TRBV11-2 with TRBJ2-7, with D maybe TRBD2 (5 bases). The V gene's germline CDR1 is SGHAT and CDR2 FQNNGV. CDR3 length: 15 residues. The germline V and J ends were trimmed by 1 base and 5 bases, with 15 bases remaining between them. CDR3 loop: CASSLVGSASDEQYF. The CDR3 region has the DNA TGTGCCAGCAGCTTAGTCGGTAGCGCTTCCGACGAGCAGTACTTC.

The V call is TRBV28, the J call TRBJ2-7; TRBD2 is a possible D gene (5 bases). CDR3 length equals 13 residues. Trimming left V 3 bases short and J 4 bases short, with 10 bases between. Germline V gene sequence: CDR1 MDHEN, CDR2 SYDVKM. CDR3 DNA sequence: TGTGCCAGCAGTTTCCTACGGGGATACGAGCAGTACTTC. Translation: CASSFLRGYEQYF. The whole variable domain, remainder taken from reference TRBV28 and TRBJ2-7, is DVKVTQSSRYLVKRTGEKVFLECVQDMDHENMFWYRQDPGLGLRLIYFSYDVKMKEKGDIPEGYSVSREKKERFSLILESASTNQTSMYLCASSFLRGYEQYFGPGTRLTVT.

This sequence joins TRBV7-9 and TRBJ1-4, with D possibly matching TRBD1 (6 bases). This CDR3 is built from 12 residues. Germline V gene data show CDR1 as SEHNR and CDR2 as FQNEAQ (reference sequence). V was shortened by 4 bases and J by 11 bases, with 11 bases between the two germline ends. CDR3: CASSSEDRKLFF. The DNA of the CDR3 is TGTGCCAGCAGCTCGGAAGACAGGAAACTGTTTTTT.

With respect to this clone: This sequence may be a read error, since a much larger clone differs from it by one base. DNA for the CDR3: TGTGCCAGCAGCTTAACAGATACGCAGTATTTT. It is translated as CASSLTDTQYF. This rearrangement joins TRBV11-1 to TRBJ2-3; the D is unclear. The CDR3 has 11 residues. The germline V gene has CDR1 SGHAT and CDR2 FQDESV (reference sequence). Trimming pared 2 bases from V and 3 bases from J, leaving 0 bases between.

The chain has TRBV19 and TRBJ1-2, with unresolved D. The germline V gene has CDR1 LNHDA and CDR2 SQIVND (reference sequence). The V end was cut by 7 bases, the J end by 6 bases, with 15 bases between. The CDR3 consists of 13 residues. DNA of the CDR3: TGTGCCAGTATAGGGAGCCCGGTGGATGGCTACACCTTC. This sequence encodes CASIGSPVDGYTF.

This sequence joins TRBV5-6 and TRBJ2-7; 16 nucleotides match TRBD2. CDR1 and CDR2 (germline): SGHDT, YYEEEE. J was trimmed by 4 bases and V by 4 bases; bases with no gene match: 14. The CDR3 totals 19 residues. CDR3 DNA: TGTGCCAGCAGCCCCGCCGGGACTAGCGGGGGGGGATTCTGGTACGAGCAGTACTTC. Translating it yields CASSPAGTSGGGFWYEQYF.